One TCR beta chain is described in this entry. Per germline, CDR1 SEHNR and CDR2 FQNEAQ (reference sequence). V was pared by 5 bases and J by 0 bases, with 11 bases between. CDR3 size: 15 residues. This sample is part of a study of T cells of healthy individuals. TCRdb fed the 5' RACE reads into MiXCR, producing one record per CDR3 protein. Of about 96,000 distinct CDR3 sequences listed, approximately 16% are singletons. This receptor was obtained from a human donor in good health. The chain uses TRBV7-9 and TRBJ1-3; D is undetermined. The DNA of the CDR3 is TGTGCCAGCAGCGCAACCGGGTCCTCTGGAAACACCATATATTTT. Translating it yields CASSATGSSGNTIYF.